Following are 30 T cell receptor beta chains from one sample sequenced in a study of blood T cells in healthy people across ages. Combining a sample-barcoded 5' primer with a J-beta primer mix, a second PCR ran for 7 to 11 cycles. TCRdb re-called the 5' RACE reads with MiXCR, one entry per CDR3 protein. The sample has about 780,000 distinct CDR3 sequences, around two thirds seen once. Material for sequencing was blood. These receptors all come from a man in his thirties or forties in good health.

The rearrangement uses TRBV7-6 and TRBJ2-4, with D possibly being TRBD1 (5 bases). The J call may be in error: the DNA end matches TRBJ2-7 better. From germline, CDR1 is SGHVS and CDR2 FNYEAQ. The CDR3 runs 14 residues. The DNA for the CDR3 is TGTGCCAGCAGCTTAGGACAGCTCACCAGCGAGCAGTACTTC. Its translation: CASSLGQLTSEQYF.

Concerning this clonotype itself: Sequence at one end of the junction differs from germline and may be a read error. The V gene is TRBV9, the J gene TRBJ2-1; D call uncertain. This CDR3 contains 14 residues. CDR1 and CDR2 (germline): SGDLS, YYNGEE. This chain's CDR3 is CAGSQNLPYNEQFF. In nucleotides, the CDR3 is TGTGCCGGCAGCCAAAACCTACCTTACAATGAGCAGTTCTTC.

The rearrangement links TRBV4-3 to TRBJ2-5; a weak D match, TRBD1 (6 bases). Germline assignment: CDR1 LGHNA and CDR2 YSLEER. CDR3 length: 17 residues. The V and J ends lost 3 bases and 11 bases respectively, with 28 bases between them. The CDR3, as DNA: TGCGCCAGCAGCCAGGATGACCCCACAGGGTACTACAATGAGCAGTACTTC. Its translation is CASSQDDPTGYYNEQYF.

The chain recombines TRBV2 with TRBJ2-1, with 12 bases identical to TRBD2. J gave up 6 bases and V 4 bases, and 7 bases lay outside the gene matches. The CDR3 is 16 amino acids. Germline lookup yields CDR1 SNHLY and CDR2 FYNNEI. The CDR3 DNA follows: TGTGCCAGCAGTGGAAGACTAGCGGGAGTGTTCAATGAGCAGTTCTTC. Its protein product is CASSGRLAGVFNEQFF.

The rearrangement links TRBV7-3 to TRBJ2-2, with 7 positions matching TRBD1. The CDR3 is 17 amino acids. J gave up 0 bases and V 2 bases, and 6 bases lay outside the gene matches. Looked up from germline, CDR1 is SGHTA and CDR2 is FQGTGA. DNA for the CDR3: TGTGCCAGCAGCTTAGCACGGGGACAGTCGAACACCGGGGAGCTGTTTTTT. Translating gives CASSLARGQSNTGELFF.

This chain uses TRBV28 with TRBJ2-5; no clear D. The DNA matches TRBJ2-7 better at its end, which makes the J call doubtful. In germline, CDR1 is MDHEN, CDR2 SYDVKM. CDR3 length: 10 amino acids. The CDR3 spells CASRRHEQYF. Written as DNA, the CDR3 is TGTGCCAGCCGCCGACACGAGCAGTACTTC.

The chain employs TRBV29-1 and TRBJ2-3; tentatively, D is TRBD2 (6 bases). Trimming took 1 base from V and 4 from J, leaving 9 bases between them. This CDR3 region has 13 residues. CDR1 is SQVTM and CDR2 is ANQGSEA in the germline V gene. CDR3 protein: CSVEAQRADTQYF. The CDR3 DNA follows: TGCAGCGTTGAAGCCCAGCGGGCAGATACGCAGTATTTT.

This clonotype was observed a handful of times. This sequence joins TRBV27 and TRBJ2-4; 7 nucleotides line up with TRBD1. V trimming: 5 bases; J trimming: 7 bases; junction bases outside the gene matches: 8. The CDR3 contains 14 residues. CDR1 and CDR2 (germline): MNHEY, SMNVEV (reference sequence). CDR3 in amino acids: CASSVYRGGNIQYF. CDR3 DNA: TGTGCCAGCAGTGTCTACAGGGGCGGGAACATTCAGTACTTC.

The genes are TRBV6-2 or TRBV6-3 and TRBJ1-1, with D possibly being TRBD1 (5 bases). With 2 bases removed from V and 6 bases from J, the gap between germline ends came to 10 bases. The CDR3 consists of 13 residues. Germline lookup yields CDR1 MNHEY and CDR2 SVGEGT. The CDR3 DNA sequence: TGTGCCAGCAGTTACGAGACAGTATCTGAAGCTTTCTTT. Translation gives CASSYETVSEAFF.

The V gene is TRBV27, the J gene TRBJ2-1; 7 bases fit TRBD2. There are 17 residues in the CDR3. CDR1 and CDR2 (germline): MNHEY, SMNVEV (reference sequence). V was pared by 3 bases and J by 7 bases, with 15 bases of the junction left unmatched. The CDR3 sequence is CASSFPSVRETDNEQFF. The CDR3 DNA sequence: TGTGCCAGCAGTTTCCCGTCGGTGCGGGAGACGGATAATGAGCAGTTCTTC.

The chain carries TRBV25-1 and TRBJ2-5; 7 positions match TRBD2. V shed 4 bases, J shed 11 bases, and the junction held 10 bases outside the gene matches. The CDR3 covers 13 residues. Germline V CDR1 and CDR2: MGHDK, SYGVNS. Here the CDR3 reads CASSASWGREQYF. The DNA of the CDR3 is TGTGCCAGCAGTGCCAGTTGGGGGAGGGAGCAGTACTTC.

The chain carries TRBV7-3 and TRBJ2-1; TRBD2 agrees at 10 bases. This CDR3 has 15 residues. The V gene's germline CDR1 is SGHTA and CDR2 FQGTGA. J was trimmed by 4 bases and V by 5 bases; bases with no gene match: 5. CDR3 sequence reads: CASSKSGGAYNEQFF. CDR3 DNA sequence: TGTGCCAGCAGCAAAAGCGGGGGGGCTTACAATGAGCAGTTCTTC.

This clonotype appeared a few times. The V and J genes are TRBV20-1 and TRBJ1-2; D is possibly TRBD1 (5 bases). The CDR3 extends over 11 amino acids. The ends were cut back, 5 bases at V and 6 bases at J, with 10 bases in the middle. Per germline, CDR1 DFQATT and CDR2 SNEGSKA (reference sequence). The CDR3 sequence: CSALWTNGYTF. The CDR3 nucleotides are TGCAGTGCTCTATGGACAAATGGCTACACCTTC.

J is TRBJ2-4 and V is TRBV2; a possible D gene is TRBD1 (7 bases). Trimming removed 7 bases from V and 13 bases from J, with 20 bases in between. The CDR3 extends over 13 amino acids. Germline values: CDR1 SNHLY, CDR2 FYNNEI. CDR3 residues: CASTYSTGTPQYF. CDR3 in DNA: TGTGCCAGCACATATTCGACAGGGACTCCGCAGTACTTC.

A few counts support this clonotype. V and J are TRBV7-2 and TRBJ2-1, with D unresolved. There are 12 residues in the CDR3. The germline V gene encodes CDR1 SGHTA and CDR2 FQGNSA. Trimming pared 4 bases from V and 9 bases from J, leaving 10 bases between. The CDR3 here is CASSSGWVEQFF. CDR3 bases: TGTGCCAGCAGCTCCGGATGGGTTGAGCAGTTCTTC.

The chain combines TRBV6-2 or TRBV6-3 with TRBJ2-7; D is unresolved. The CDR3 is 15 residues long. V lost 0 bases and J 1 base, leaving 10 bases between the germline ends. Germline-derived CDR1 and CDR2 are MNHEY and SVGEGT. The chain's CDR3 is CASSYSTDGSYEQYF. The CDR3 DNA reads TGTGCCAGCAGTTACTCGACGGACGGATCCTACGAGCAGTACTTC.

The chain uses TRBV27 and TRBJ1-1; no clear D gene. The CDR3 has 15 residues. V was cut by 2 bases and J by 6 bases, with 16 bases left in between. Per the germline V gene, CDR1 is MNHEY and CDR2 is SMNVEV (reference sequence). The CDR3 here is CASSLRASPWPEAFF. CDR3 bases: TGTGCCAGCAGTTTAAGGGCATCACCCTGGCCTGAAGCTTTCTTT.

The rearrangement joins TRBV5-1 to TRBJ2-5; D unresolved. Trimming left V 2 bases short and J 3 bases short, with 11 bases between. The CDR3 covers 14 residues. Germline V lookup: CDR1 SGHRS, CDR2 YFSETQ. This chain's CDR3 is CASSFSSGKETQYF. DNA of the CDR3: TGCGCCAGCAGCTTCAGTTCAGGAAAAGAGACCCAGTACTTC.

CDR3 bases: TGTGCCAGCAGCTCTGGGGGTACAGGCACCAGCAATCAGCCCCAGCATTTT. It is translated as CASSSGGTGTSNQPQHF. The J gene is TRBJ1-5, the V gene TRBV7-2; TRBD1 might be the D (5 bases). This CDR3 contains 17 residues. The germline gives CDR1 SGHTA, CDR2 FQGNSA. The germline V and J ends were trimmed by 4 bases and 1 base, with 17 bases remaining between them.

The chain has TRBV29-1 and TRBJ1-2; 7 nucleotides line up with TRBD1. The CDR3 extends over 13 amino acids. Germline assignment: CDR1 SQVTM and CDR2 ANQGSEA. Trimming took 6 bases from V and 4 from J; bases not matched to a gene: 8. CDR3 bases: TGCAGCGTGGGGACAGATCAATCCTATGGCTACACCTTC. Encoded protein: CSVGTDQSYGYTF. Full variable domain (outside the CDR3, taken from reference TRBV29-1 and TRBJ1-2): SAVISQKPSRDICQRGTSLTIQCQVDSQVTMMFWYRQQPGQSLTLIATANQGSEATYESGFVIDKFPISRPNLTFSTLTVSNMSPEDSSIYLCSVGTDQSYGYTFGSGTRLTVV.

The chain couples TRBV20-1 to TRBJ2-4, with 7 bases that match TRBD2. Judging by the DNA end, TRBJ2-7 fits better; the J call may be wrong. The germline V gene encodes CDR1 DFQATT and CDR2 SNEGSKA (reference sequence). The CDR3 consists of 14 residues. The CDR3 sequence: CSASSGEGYNEQYF. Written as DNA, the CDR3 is TGCAGTGCTTCCTCCGGGGAGGGGTACAACGAGCAGTACTTC.

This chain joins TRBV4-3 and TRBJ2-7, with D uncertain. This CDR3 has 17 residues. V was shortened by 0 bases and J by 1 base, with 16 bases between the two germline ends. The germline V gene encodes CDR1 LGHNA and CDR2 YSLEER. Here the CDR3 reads CASSQDPRSGYSYEQYF. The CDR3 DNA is TGCGCCAGCAGCCAAGATCCCAGGTCAGGATATTCCTACGAGCAGTACTTC.

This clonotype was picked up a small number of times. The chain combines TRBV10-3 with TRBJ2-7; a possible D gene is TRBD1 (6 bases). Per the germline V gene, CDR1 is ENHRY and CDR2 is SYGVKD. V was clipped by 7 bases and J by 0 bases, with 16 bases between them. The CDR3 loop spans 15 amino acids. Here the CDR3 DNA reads TGTGCCATCACCCCTTCGGGACAAACCTCCTACGAGCAGTACTTC. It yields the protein CAITPSGQTSYEQYF.

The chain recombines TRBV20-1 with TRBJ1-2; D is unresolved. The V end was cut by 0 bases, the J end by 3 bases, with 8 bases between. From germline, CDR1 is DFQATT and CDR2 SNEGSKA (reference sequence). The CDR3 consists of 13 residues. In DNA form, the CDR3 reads TGCAGTGCTAGAGATGTTACAGACTATGGCTACACCTTC. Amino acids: CSARDVTDYGYTF.

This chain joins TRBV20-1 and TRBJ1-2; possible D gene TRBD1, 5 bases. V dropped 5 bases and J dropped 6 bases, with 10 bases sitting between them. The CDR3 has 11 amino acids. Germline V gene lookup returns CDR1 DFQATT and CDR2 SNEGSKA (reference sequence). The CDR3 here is CSAPWGDGYTF. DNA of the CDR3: TGCAGTGCTCCCTGGGGGGATGGCTACACCTTC.

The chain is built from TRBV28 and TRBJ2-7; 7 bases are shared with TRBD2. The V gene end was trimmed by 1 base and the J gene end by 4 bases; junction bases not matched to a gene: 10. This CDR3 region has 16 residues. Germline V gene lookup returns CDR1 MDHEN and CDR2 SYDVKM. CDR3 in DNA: TGTGCCAGCAGTTTATTAGGGGAGGGGAACCTTTACGAGCAGTACTTC. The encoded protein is CASSLLGEGNLYEQYF.

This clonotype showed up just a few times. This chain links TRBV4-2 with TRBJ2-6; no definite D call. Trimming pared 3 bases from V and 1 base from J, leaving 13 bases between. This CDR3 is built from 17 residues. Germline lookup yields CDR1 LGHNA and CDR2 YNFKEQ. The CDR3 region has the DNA TGTGCCAGCAGCCAGGAGAGCCCCCCTTCTGGGGCCAACGTCCTGACTTTC. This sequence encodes CASSQESPPSGANVLTF.

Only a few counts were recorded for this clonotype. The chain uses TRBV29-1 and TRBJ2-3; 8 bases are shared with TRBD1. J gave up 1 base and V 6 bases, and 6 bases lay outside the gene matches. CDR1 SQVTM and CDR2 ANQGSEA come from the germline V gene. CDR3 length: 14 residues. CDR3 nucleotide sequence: TGCAGCGTAGCCCCGGGACAGGGCACAGATACGCAGTATTTT. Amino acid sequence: CSVAPGQGTDTQYF.

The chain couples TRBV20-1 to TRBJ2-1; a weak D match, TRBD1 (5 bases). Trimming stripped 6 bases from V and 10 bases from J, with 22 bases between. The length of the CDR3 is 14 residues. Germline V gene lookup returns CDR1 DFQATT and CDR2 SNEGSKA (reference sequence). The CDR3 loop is CSATYPAQAQEQFF. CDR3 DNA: TGCAGTGCCACATACCCGGCACAGGCTCAGGAGCAGTTCTTC.

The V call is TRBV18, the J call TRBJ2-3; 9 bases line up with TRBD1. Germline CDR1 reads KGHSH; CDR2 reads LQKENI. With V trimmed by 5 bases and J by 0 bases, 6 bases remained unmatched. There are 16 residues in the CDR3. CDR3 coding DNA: TGTGCCAGCTCATCAACACAGGGGGCTAGCACAGATACGCAGTATTTT. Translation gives CASSSTQGASTDTQYF. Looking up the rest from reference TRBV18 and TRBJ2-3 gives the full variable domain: NAGVMQNPRHLVRRRGQEARLRCSPMKGHSHVYWYRQLPEEGLKFMVYLQKENIIDESGMPKERFSAEFPKEGPSILRIQQVVRGDSAAYFCASSSTQGASTDTQYFGPGTRLTVL.